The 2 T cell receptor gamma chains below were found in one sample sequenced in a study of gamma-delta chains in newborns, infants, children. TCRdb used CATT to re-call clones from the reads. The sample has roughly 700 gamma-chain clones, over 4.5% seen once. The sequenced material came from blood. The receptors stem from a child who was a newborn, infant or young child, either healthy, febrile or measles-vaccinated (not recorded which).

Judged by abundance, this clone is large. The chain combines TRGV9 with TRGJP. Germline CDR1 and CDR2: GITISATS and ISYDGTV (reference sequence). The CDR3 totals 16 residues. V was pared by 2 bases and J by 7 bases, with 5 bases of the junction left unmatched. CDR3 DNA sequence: TGTGCCTTGTGGGAGGCGCGGGAGTTGGGCAAAAAAATCAAGGTATTT. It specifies CALWEARELGKKIKVF.

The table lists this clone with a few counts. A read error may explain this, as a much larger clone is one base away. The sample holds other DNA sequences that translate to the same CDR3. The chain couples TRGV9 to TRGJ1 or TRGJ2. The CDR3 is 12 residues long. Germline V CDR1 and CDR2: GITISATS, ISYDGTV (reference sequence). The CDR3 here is CALWEVDYKKLF. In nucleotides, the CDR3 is TGTGCCCTGTGGGAGGTGGATTATAAGAAACTCTTT.